This entry lists 12 T cell receptor beta chains sequenced from one sample in a study of T cells in Graves' hyperthyroidism and ophthalmopathy. RNA transcripts were the template for amplifying TCR beta CDR3 regions. A first-round RT-PCR of the TCR CDR3 used the HTBI primer set. TCRdb analysed the multiplex PCR reads with MiXCR anew, one entry per CDR3 protein. In the table there are about 640,000 distinct CDR3 sequences, approximately 15% of which are singletons. Sequenced sample: blood. Receptors were obtained from a woman aged 50 to 60 with Graves' ophthalmopathy.

In this sample, this clonotype turned up a few times. The genes are TRBV24-1 and TRBJ2-3; 7 positions match TRBD2. Trimming cost V 9 bases and J 4 bases; bases outside gene matches: 3. This CDR3 is 12 amino acids long. Germline values: CDR1 KGHDR, CDR2 SFDVKD. The CDR3 sequence is CATRAGADTQYF. CDR3 sequence (DNA): TGTGCCACCCGGGCGGGAGCAGATACGCAGTATTTT.

This CDR3 reads CSARRGREGTGELFF. The CDR3 DNA reads as TGCAGTGCTAGAAGGGGGCGGGAGGGGACCGGGGAGCTGTTTTTT. The V call is TRBV20-1, the J call TRBJ2-2; TRBD2 matches 9 bases. The V segment lost 2 bases and the J segment 5 bases; nucleotides outside the gene matches: 6. Germline lookup yields CDR1 DFQATT and CDR2 SNEGSKA (reference sequence). The CDR3 extends over 15 amino acids.

The chain links TRBV6-2 or TRBV6-3 to TRBJ1-6, with D possibly being TRBD1 (5 bases). The CDR3 totals 14 residues. V was clipped by 6 bases and J by 7 bases, with 13 bases between them. The germline gives CDR1 MNHEY, CDR2 SVGEGT. CDR3 residues: CASSPIGENSPLHF. Written as DNA, the CDR3 is TGTGCCAGCAGCCCAATAGGGGAAAATTCACCCCTCCACTTT.

This clonotype came up many times. The chain carries TRBV10-3 and TRBJ1-1; no clear D gene. CDR3 size: 14 residues. The germline V and J ends were trimmed by 0 bases and 7 bases, with 12 bases remaining between them. Germline values: CDR1 ENHRY, CDR2 SYGVKD. The CDR3 DNA follows: TGTGCCATCAGTGAGTCTTTTGGCAGCATTGAAGCTTTCTTT. This gives the protein CAISESFGSIEAFF.

This clonotype has ten or more counts. V usage is TRBV20-1 and J usage is TRBJ2-1; 9 bases fit TRBD2. Germline CDR1 is DFQATT and CDR2 is SNEGSKA (reference sequence). V shed 6 bases and J 7 bases; nucleotides not matched to a gene: 16. The CDR3 sequence is 16 residues long. The CDR3 bases are TGCAGTGCCCCCGCCTCCTCAGCGGGAGGTCGGAATGAGCAGTTCTTC. This encodes CSAPASSAGGRNEQFF.

This clonotype was found a few times. V gene TRBV30 combines with J gene TRBJ2-1; D remains unclear. The V end lost 0 bases, the J end lost 0 bases, and 9 bases lay between the germline ends. CDR1 is GTSNPN and CDR2 is SVGIG in the germline V gene (reference sequence). The CDR3 is made up of 15 amino acids. CDR3 loop: CAWSVRPSSYNEQFF. CDR3 DNA sequence: TGTGCCTGGAGTGTACGCCCAAGCTCCTACAATGAGCAGTTCTTC. Full variable domain (remainder filled in from reference TRBV30 and TRBJ2-1): SQTIHQWPATLVQPVGSPLSLECTVEGTSNPNLYWYRQAAGRGLQLLFYSVGIGQISSEVPQNLSASRPQDRQFILSSKKLLLSDSGFYLCAWSVRPSSYNEQFFGPGTRLTVL.

This clonotype came up many times. The V and J genes are TRBV18 and TRBJ1-1; unclear D gene. The germline V gene has CDR1 KGHSH and CDR2 LQKENI. The CDR3 has 13 amino acids. V was cut by 6 bases and J by 1 base, with 9 bases left in between. The CDR3 is CASSHNRNTEAFF. CDR3 in DNA: TGTGCCAGCTCCCACAACAGGAACACTGAAGCTTTCTTT.

This clonotype appeared many times. The V call is TRBV7-8, the J call TRBJ1-4; D is possibly TRBD1 (5 bases). Per germline, CDR1 SGHVS and CDR2 FQNEAQ. The CDR3 covers 13 residues. V was clipped by 5 bases and J by 7 bases, with 11 bases between them. CDR3 loop: CASSPPGSEKLFF. The CDR3 DNA sequence: TGTGCCAGCAGCCCCCCAGGGAGTGAAAAACTGTTTTTT.

This clonotype was detected only a few times. The J gene is TRBJ2-6, the V gene TRBV20-1; D call uncertain. CDR1 and CDR2 from the germline V gene are DFQATT and SNEGSKA (reference sequence). CDR3 size: 15 residues. The V and J ends lost 0 bases and 2 bases respectively, with 8 bases between them. The CDR3 DNA follows: TGCAGTGCTAGAGATTTGGTTGCTGGGGCCAACGTCCTGACTTTC. Its translation is CSARDLVAGANVLTF.

The chain carries TRBV5-1 and TRBJ1-1; the match to TRBD1 covers 9 bases. Germline V gene sequence: CDR1 SGHRS, CDR2 YFSETQ. With V trimmed by 1 base and J by 4 bases, 20 bases remained unmatched. The CDR3 length is 20 residues. The DNA of the CDR3 is TGCGCCAGCAGCTTGTGGGGGGAAAGTCTGGGACAGGGAGACCTCACTGAAGCTTTCTTT. Translation: CASSLWGESLGQGDLTEAFF.

This clonotype showed up many times. This chain uses TRBV15 with TRBJ1-1, with a possible D match to TRBD1 (5 bases). Germline V gives CDR1 LNHNV, CDR2 YYDKDF (reference sequence). This CDR3 region has 15 residues. The V and J ends lost 5 bases and 8 bases respectively, with 21 bases between them. The CDR3 region is CATSPGEFGTEEAFF. DNA of the CDR3: TGTGCCACCAGCCCCGGTGAATTCGGGACCGAAGAAGCTTTCTTT.

As DNA, the CDR3 is TGTGCCGGAGGTGCACCCGCGAACACCGGGGAGCTGTTTTTT. It yields the protein CAGGAPANTGELFF. V gene TRBV10-3 combines with J gene TRBJ2-2, with D possibly TRBD2 on 5 matching bases. From germline, CDR1 is ENHRY and CDR2 SYGVKD. V was cut by 11 bases and J by 0 bases, with 13 bases left in between. The CDR3 spans 14 residues.